The rows below give T cell receptor beta chains drawn from one sample of a study of blood T cell repertoires in COVID-19. Produced via immunoSEQ multiplex PCR; TCRdb's table is partial and in-frame only. The sample holds tens of thousands of clones; approximately 79% are singletons and the top ten take roughly an eighth. The sequenced sample consisted of peripheral blood. The receptors stem from a human donor in a cohort sampled during active COVID-19. Both conserved end residues are part of each CDR3. A D gene is named only where the DNA matches it firmly. Size is stated for part of the rows, as once, few or many counts, or as a class when the clone is expanded.

V	D	J	size	CDR3	DNA
TRBV29-1	TRBD1	TRBJ2-1	.	CSVGGQGKNEQFF	TGCAGCGTTGGGGGACAGGGGAAAAATGAGCAGTTCTTC
TRBV4-3	.	TRBJ2-7	.	CASSQAPPQGEQYF	TGCGCCAGCAGCCAAGCGCCTCCGCAGGGCGAGCAGTACTTC
TRBV5-6	.	TRBJ1-5	.	CASSVGPWGGQPQHF	TGTGCCAGCAGCGTGGGACCTTGGGGGGGTCAGCCCCAGCATTTT
TRBV4-2	.	TRBJ2-1	.	CASSQEVGVGGNEQFF	TGTGCCAGCAGCCAAGAGGTGGGGGTTGGGGGGAATGAGCAGTTCTTC
TRBV5-1	.	TRBJ1-6	.	CASSLAGRSPLHF	TGCGCCAGCAGCTTGGCCGGCAGGTCACCCCTCCACTTT
TRBV6-2/TRBV6-3	TRBD1	TRBJ1-2	.	CASSYGQGIYGYTF	TGTGCCAGCAGTTACGGACAGGGGATATATGGCTACACCTTC
TRBV28	TRBD2	TRBJ2-7	once	CASSIGLASTYEQYF	TGTGCCAGCAGTATAGGACTAGCGTCGACCTACGAGCAGTACTTC
TRBV19	.	TRBJ2-7	.	CASRGAFGYEQYF	TGTGCCAGTAGGGGAGCGTTTGGATACGAGCAGTACTTC
TRBV15	TRBD1	TRBJ2-3	.	CATSTHYRGDTQYF	TGTGCCACCAGCACACACTACAGGGGGGATACGCAGTATTTT
TRBV7-9	.	TRBJ1-6	.	CASSVTGSTNSPLHF	TGTGCCAGCAGCGTGACAGGTTCTACAAATTCACCCCTCCACTTT
TRBV5-4	.	TRBJ2-2	.	CASEAGGELFF	TGTGCCAGCGAGGCGGGGGGGGAGCTGTTTTTT
TRBV19	.	TRBJ2-7	.	CASSIRTQYEQYF	TGTGCCAGTAGTATCCGGACACAGTACGAGCAGTACTTC
TRBV5-5	TRBD2	TRBJ2-7	.	CASSSWSGSVNEQYF	TGTGCCAGCAGCTCGTGGAGCGGGAGTGTCAACGAGCAGTACTTC
TRBV5-4	TRBD2	TRBJ2-1	.	CASSLGLAGGNEQFF	TGTGCCAGCAGCTTAGGTCTAGCGGGAGGCAATGAGCAGTTCTTC
TRBV7-9	TRBD2	TRBJ2-7	.	CASSLAGSLAGGRFYEQYF	TGTGCCAGCAGCTTAGCCGGTAGTCTAGCGGGGGGACGATTCTACGAGCAGTACTTC
TRBV6-1	.	TRBJ2-7	.	CASSDLLESYEQYF	TGTGCCAGCAGTGACCTCTTAGAGTCCTACGAGCAGTACTTC
TRBV21-1	.	TRBJ2-7	.	CGVSSYEQYF	TGTGGCGTTAGCTCCTACGAGCAGTACTTC
TRBV28	TRBD1	TRBJ2-3	.	CASKDRGRDSDTQYF	TGTGCCAGCAAGGACAGGGGGCGAGACAGCGATACGCAGTATTTT
TRBV6-5	.	TRBJ1-5	.	CASSNRVNQPQHF	TGTGCCAGCAGCAACAGGGTCAATCAGCCCCAGCATTTT
TRBV20-1	.	TRBJ2-5	.	CSASGGDPQETQYF	TGCAGTGCTAGTGGGGGCGACCCCCAAGAGACCCAGTACTTC
TRBV7-2	TRBD2	TRBJ2-5	.	CASSFGLAGGPETQYF	TGTGCCAGCAGTTTCGGGTTAGCGGGGGGGCCAGAGACCCAGTACTTC
TRBV29-1	.	TRBJ1-2	.	CSVEDEEGGYGYTF	TGCAGCGTTGAAGACGAGGAGGGAGGGTATGGCTACACCTTC
TRBV6-5	.	TRBJ2-1	once	CASRTGISAYNEQFF	TGTGCCAGCAGAACAGGGATAAGCGCCTACAATGAGCAGTTCTTC
TRBV6-2/TRBV6-3	.	TRBJ2-6	.	CASSPQDSISGANVLTF	TGTGCCAGCAGCCCTCAGGACAGCATCTCTGGGGCCAACGTCCTGACTTTC
TRBV4-1	TRBD2	TRBJ2-7	.	CASSQGLSREGGYEQYF	TGCGCCAGCAGCCAAGGGTTAAGTAGGGAGGGAGGGTACGAGCAGTACTTC
TRBV30	.	TRBJ1-1	few	CAWSDIAEAFF	TGTGCCTGGAGTGATATCGCTGAAGCTTTCTTT
TRBV6-5	.	TRBJ1-1	.	CASSYERGAEAFF	TGTGCCAGCAGTTACGAACGAGGCGCTGAAGCTTTCTTT
TRBV2	TRBD2	TRBJ2-1	.	CASLLLAGGTGEQFF	TGTGCCAGCCTGCTACTAGCGGGAGGTACGGGTGAGCAGTTCTTC
TRBV11-2	TRBD1	TRBJ1-4	.	CASSPQMTGKLFF	TGTGCCAGCAGCCCGCAGATGACAGGGAAACTGTTTTTT
TRBV6-5	.	TRBJ1-5	.	CASSGSFNQPQHF	TGTGCCAGCAGCGGGTCGTTCAATCAGCCCCAGCATTTT
TRBV4-3	.	TRBJ1-1	.	CASSQEMGQASDTEAFF	TGCGCCAGCAGCCAAGAGATGGGGCAGGCGTCGGACACTGAAGCTTTCTTT
TRBV1	.	TRBJ2-7	.	CTSSQGDISYEQYF	TGCACCAGCAGCCAAGGGGACATTTCCTACGAGCAGTACTTC
TRBV7-3	TRBD2	TRBJ2-3	once	CASSDGLGLADTQYF	TGTGCCAGCAGCGACGGTCTCGGACTAGCAGATACGCAGTATTTT
TRBV7-9	TRBD1	TRBJ1-1	.	CASSPNRGGTEAFF	TGTGCCAGCAGCCCAAACAGGGGGGGCACTGAAGCTTTCTTT
TRBV5-4	TRBD2	TRBJ2-7	once	CASSPWTSGSYEQYF	TGTGCCAGCAGCCCGTGGACTAGCGGGAGCTACGAGCAGTACTTC
TRBV7-9	.	TRBJ1-1	.	CASTRDVGYSEAFF	TGTGCCAGCACGCGGGATGTTGGTTACAGTGAAGCTTTCTTT
TRBV3-1/TRBV3-2	TRBD1	TRBJ1-5	.	CASSHGTGTNQPQHF	TGTGCCAGCAGCCACGGGACAGGGACTAATCAGCCCCAGCATTTT
TRBV18	.	TRBJ1-5	.	CASSQQGGQPQHF	TGTGCCAGCTCCCAACAGGGTGGACAGCCCCAGCATTTT
TRBV28	TRBD1	TRBJ1-4	.	CASLDRGRMGEKLFF	TGTGCCAGCTTAGACAGGGGGCGGATGGGTGAAAAACTGTTTTTT
TRBV2	.	TRBJ2-1	.	CASSERYNEQFF	TGTGCCAGCAGTGAACGGTACAATGAGCAGTTCTTC
TRBV24-1	TRBD2	TRBJ2-7	.	CATSDLREGEQYF	TGTGCCACCAGTGATTTGCGGGAGGGCGAGCAGTACTTC
TRBV7-2	TRBD2	TRBJ2-1	once	CASSLLAGGNNEQFF	TGTGCCAGCAGCCTTCTAGCGGGGGGGAACAATGAGCAGTTCTTC
TRBV6-2/TRBV6-3	.	TRBJ2-5	.	CASSFLTGSPETQYF	TGTGCCAGCAGTTTTCTCACAGGTTCCCCAGAGACCCAGTACTTC
TRBV11-3	TRBD1	TRBJ2-7	.	CASSLEGQGFDYTYEQYF	TGTGCCAGCAGCTTAGAGGGACAGGGCTTCGATTACACCTACGAGCAGTACTTC
TRBV19	.	TRBJ1-4	once	CASSIGGFNEKLFF	TGTGCCAGTAGCATCGGAGGGTTTAATGAAAAACTGTTTTTT
TRBV19	.	TRBJ2-1	.	CASRNSGQQINNEQFF	TGTGCCAGTAGGAATAGCGGCCAACAAATTAACAATGAGCAGTTCTTC